What follows are 17 T cell receptor beta chains derived from one specimen sequenced in a study of blood T cell dynamics during melanoma immunotherapy. Noted time point: pre-treatment baseline. Method: immunoSEQ multiplex PCR; TCRdb's copy keeps in-frame clones and lacks some. The repertoire holds around 26,000 clones, with roughly 89% as singletons. Here the sequenced sample was blood, taken from a patient treated with checkpoint blockade. The receptors originated from a human donor with melanoma.

CDR3: CASSEWLTESNQPQHF. The CDR3 coding sequence is TGTGCCAGCAGTGAATGGCTGACCGAAAGCAATCAGCCCCAGCATTTT. The chain has TRBV6-1 and TRBJ1-5, with D unclear. The CDR3 is 16 amino acids. V shed 2 bases and J shed 1 base, with 12 bases lying between them. From germline, CDR1 is MNHNS and CDR2 SASEGT.

This sequence joins TRBV5-1 and TRBJ1-6, with no clear D. V shed 0 bases and J shed 7 bases, with 5 bases lying between them. Germline V CDR1 and CDR2: SGHRS, YFSETQ. This CDR3 is built from 13 residues. CDR3 region: CASSLAQNSPLHF. CDR3 nucleotides: TGCGCCAGCAGCTTGGCGCAGAATTCACCCCTCCACTTT.

The rearrangement links TRBV29-1 to TRBJ2-7; a weak D match, TRBD1 (5 bases). The CDR3 is made up of 13 amino acids. Germline V gene data show CDR1 as SQVTM and CDR2 as ANQGSEA. The V end lost 7 bases, the J end lost 0 bases, and 13 bases lay between the germline ends. CDR3 DNA sequence: TGCAGCGGATCTGCAGGGCCCTCCTACGAGCAGTACTTC. Its protein product is CSGSAGPSYEQYF.

The chain couples TRBV5-4 to TRBJ2-3; weak D call: TRBD2 (6 bases). The germline gives CDR1 SGHNT, CDR2 YYREEE (reference sequence). Trimming removed 10 bases at V and 2 bases at J, with 17 bases between. This CDR3 region has 14 residues. The CDR3 region has the DNA TGTGCCTTTACCTCTGGGGGGACCACAGATACGCAGTATTTT. Its protein is CAFTSGGTTDTQYF.

About this clone: This sample also contains other DNA sequences that code for the same CDR3. The rearrangement uses TRBV7-2 and TRBJ2-2; TRBD1 is a possible D gene (7 bases). CDR1 and CDR2 from the germline V gene are SGHTA and FQGNSA. Deletions cut 4 bases from V and 4 bases from J, with 13 bases between. This CDR3 has 15 residues. The CDR3 region has the DNA TGTGCCAGCAGCTCGAGACAGGGAGGCACCGGGGAGCTGTTTTTT. It yields the protein CASSSRQGGTGELFF.

The chain uses TRBV19 and TRBJ2-1, with D perhaps assigned TRBD1 or TRBD2 (5 bases each). Trimming shortened V by 6 bases and J by 9 bases, and 15 bases separated the two germline ends. Germline loops: CDR1 LNHDA, CDR2 SQIVND (reference sequence). CDR3 length: 13 amino acids. CDR3 protein: CASSGAGRGEQFF. CDR3 nucleotide sequence: TGTGCCAGTAGCGGGGCTGGACGGGGTGAGCAGTTCTTC.

The rearrangement joins TRBV6-1 to TRBJ1-1; perhaps TRBD1 as D (6 bases). With 7 bases removed from V and 1 base from J, the gap between germline ends came to 10 bases. The V gene's germline CDR1 is MNHNS and CDR2 SASEGT. The CDR3 spans 13 residues. DNA of the CDR3: TGTGCCAGCACTCAGGGGAGGAACACTGAAGCTTTCTTT. Translation: CASTQGRNTEAFF.

This CDR3 is CSVLTVTDTQYF. Written as DNA, the CDR3 is TGCAGCGTTTTAACTGTTACAGATACGCAGTATTTT. V and J are TRBV29-1 and TRBJ2-3; D remains unclear. This CDR3 has 12 amino acids. The ends were cut back, 5 bases at V and 3 bases at J, with 9 bases in the middle. Germline V gene data show CDR1 as SQVTM and CDR2 as ANQGSEA.

The chain has TRBV5-5 and TRBJ2-1; 7 bases fit TRBD2. Germline CDR1 SGHKS, CDR2 YYEKEE (reference sequence). The CDR3 is made up of 15 amino acids. With 0 bases clipped from V and 1 base from J, the junction kept 1 base outside the gene matches. The CDR3 DNA sequence: TGTGCCAGCAGCTTGGGGGGAGGGTCCTACAATGAGCAGTTCTTC. Its translation is CASSLGGGSYNEQFF.

The V and J genes are TRBV2 and TRBJ2-7, with TRBD2 identical over 9 bases. This CDR3 has 14 amino acids. The germline CDR1 and CDR2 sequences are SNHLY and FYNNEI. Germline trimming cut 4 bases from V and 6 bases from J; bases unmatched to any gene: 7. CDR3 amino acids: CASSGVRTSVEQYF. CDR3 sequence (DNA): TGTGCCAGCAGTGGCGTTCGGACTAGCGTCGAGCAGTACTTC.

The chain has TRBV4-2 and TRBJ2-2; D is perhaps TRBD2 (5 bases). The ends were cut back, 1 base at V and 4 bases at J, with 13 bases in the middle. The germline V gene encodes CDR1 LGHNA and CDR2 YNFKEQ. The CDR3 is 16 residues long. The CDR3 region has the DNA TGTGCCAGCAGCCAAGCAACAGCGGAGCTCACCGGGGAGCTGTTTTTT. This encodes CASSQATAELTGELFF.

The J gene is TRBJ2-7, the V gene TRBV27; D possibly corresponds to TRBD1 (6 bases). Trimming stripped 6 bases from V and 0 bases from J, with 15 bases between. The germline CDR1 and CDR2 sequences are MNHEY and SMNVEV (reference sequence). This CDR3 is 15 amino acids long. CDR3 residues: CASRTDRTYSYEQYF. The CDR3, as DNA: TGTGCCAGCAGAACAGACAGGACCTACTCCTACGAGCAGTACTTC.

This chain joins TRBV21-1 and TRBJ2-5; TRBD2, as called in the table, went unchecked against the DNA. TRBV21-1 is a pseudogene locus. This CDR3 has 13 residues. CDR3 sequence (DNA): TGTGCCAGCAGCAAAATAGCCCAAGAGACCCAGTACTTC. Its protein product is CASSKIAQETQYF.

This chain joins TRBV10-3 and TRBJ1-5; TRBD1 might be the D (6 bases). This CDR3 is 12 amino acids long. Germline V gene lookup returns CDR1 ENHRY and CDR2 SYGVKD. Trimming took off 11 bases at V and 4 bases at J, with 12 bases between the two ends. CDR3 sequence: CAANTGNQPQHF. The CDR3 DNA follows: TGTGCCGCCAATACAGGGAATCAGCCCCAGCATTTT.

This clone has a single count. CDR3 DNA sequence: TGTGCCAGCAAGGACAGCAATTCCTACGAGCAGTACTTC. It codes for CASKDSNSYEQYF. V gene TRBV6-6 combines with J gene TRBJ2-5; D is perhaps TRBD1 (6 bases). The J call may be faulty, since TRBJ2-7 better matches the DNA end. Germline lookup yields CDR1 MNHNY and CDR2 SVGAGI (reference sequence). The CDR3 runs to 13 residues.

This chain uses TRBV5-1 with TRBJ2-7; 11 nucleotides align to TRBD2. The V segment lost 3 bases and the J segment 1 base; nucleotides outside the gene matches: 12. Germline lookup yields CDR1 SGHRS and CDR2 YFSETQ. The CDR3 totals 18 residues. CDR3 sequence: CASSSAREGTSGSYEQYF. In nucleotides, the CDR3 is TGCGCCAGCAGCTCGGCCCGAGAGGGGACTAGCGGTTCCTACGAGCAGTACTTC.

The chain links TRBV19 to TRBJ2-1; the D is unclear. V gave up 7 bases and J gave up 0 bases, with 10 bases separating them. Germline CDR1 is LNHDA and CDR2 is SQIVND (reference sequence). The CDR3 consists of 14 residues. The CDR3, as DNA: TGTGCCAGTAATCCCCTACTCTCCTACAATGAGCAGTTCTTC. Translating it yields CASNPLLSYNEQFF. The full variable domain, with the rest looked up from reference TRBV19 and TRBJ2-1, is DGGITQSPKYLFRKEGQNVTLSCEQNLNHDAMYWYRQDPGQGLRLIYYSQIVNDFQKGDIAEGYSVSREKKESFPLTVTSAQKNPTAFYLCASNPLLSYNEQFFGPGTRLTVL.